Below are 9 T cell receptor beta chains sequenced from a single sample in a study of blood T cell repertoires in COVID-19. Method: immunoSEQ multiplex PCR; TCRdb's copy keeps in-frame clones and lacks some. The sample includes 250,000 to 300,000 clones, 88% of them seen just once. The sequenced sample consisted of peripheral blood. The receptors were sampled from a woman between 35 and 50 years old who had recovered from COVID-19.

The V call is TRBV5-4, the J call TRBJ2-1; 12 bases match TRBD2. The V gene's germline CDR1 is SGHNT and CDR2 YYREEE (reference sequence). There are 17 residues in the CDR3. The V and J ends lost 3 bases and 6 bases, in that order; junction bases with no gene match: 10. The DNA of the CDR3 is TGTGCCAGCAGCTACGGAACACTAGCGGGAGGCACCAATGAGCAGTTCTTC. Protein sequence: CASSYGTLAGGTNEQFF.

This rearrangement joins TRBV15 to TRBJ2-3, with a tentative D call TRBD2 (6 bases). V shed 1 base and J shed 2 bases, with 10 bases lying between them. Germline V CDR1 and CDR2: LNHNV, YYDKDF (reference sequence). This CDR3 comprises 15 residues. The CDR3 nucleotides read TGTGCCACCAGCAGAGGCCCTAGCGACACAGATACGCAGTATTTT. Translated, it gives CATSRGPSDTDTQYF.

The V gene is TRBV12-3 or TRBV12-4, the J gene TRBJ1-3; no firm D call. Between the trimmed V and J ends, which lost 8 bases and 10 bases, there was a span of 9 bases. CDR3 length equals 10 residues. The CDR3 loop reads CASSGSTIYF. The DNA for the CDR3 is TGTGCCAGCTCCGGGAGTACCATATATTTT.

This clone has only a few counts. This chain links TRBV24-1 with TRBJ2-7, with D unclear. Deletions cut 3 bases from V and 9 bases from J, with 20 bases between. The CDR3 has 15 residues. Looked up from germline, CDR1 is KGHDR and CDR2 is SFDVKD. CDR3 DNA: TGTGCCACCAGTGATGGGCCCTCTCCCCAAGTGCGGCAGTACGTC. Translated, it gives CATSDGPSPQVRQYV.

This clone appeared many times. DNA of the CDR3: TGTGCCAGCAGTTACTCGGAGGGTGAAGCTTTCTTT. Encoded protein: CASSYSEGEAFF. The chain employs TRBV6-6 and TRBJ1-1; D gene ambiguous. Per germline, CDR1 MNHNY and CDR2 SVGAGI (reference sequence). The V end was cut by 0 bases, the J end by 7 bases, with 6 bases between. This CDR3 comprises 12 residues.

The V call is TRBV29-1, the J call TRBJ1-1; 9 nucleotides align to TRBD1. Germline V gene sequence: CDR1 SQVTM, CDR2 ANQGSEA. This CDR3 region has 13 residues. With V trimmed by 7 bases and J by 0 bases, 3 bases remained unmatched. The CDR3 loop is CSAGQGMNTEAFF. The CDR3 nucleotides read TGCAGCGCCGGACAGGGGATGAACACTGAAGCTTTCTTT. Drawing the rest from reference TRBV29-1 and TRBJ1-1, the complete variable domain is SAVISQKPSRDICQRGTSLTIQCQVDSQVTMMFWYRQQPGQSLTLIATANQGSEATYESGFVIDKFPISRPNLTFSTLTVSNMSPEDSSIYLCSAGQGMNTEAFFGQGTRLTVV.

V is TRBV7-2 and J is TRBJ2-5, with D possibly matching TRBD1 (6 bases). CDR1 is SGHTA, CDR2 FQGNSA, per germline. Trimming stripped 5 bases from V and 5 bases from J, with 12 bases between. The CDR3 runs 13 residues. The CDR3 coding sequence is TGTGCCAGCAGCCAGGGGCTAGCTGAGACCCAGTACTTC. This translates into CASSQGLAETQYF. The variable domain in full, with the rest retrieved from reference TRBV7-2 and TRBJ2-5, is GAGVSQSPSNKVTEKGKDVELRCDPISGHTALYWYRQSLGQGLEFLIYFQGNSAPDKSGLPSDRFSAERTGGSVSTLTIQRTQQEDSAVYLCASSQGLAETQYFGPGTRLLVL.

The CDR3 sequence is CASSLRQGRDTGELFF. Here the CDR3 DNA reads TGCGCCAGCAGCCTTAGGCAGGGGCGGGACACCGGGGAGCTGTTTTTT. The chain links TRBV5-1 to TRBJ2-2, with D tentatively TRBD1 (6 bases). Germline V gene lookup returns CDR1 SGHRS and CDR2 YFSETQ. Trimming took off 4 bases at V and 3 bases at J, with 16 bases between the two ends. This CDR3 has 16 amino acids.

The gene calls are TRBV7-6 and TRBJ1-3, with D perhaps matching TRBD1 (5 bases). From germline, CDR1 is SGHVS and CDR2 FNYEAQ. There are 16 residues in the CDR3. Trimming shortened V by 1 base and J by 0 bases, and 10 bases separated the two germline ends. The CDR3 DNA reads TGTGCCAGCAGCTTAGGCGGGGCAAGCTCTGGAAACACCATATATTTT. It is translated as CASSLGGASSGNTIYF.